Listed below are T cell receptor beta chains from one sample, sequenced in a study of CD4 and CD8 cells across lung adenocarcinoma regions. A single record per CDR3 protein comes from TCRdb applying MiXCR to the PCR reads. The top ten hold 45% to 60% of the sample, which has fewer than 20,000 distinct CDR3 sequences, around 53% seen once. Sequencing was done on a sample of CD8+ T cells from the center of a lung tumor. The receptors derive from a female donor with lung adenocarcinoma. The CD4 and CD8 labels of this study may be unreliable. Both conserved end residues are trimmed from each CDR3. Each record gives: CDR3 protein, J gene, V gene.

ASSQETGTSRRYEQY,TRBJ2-7,TRBV4-1
ASSDSDNNEQF,TRBJ2-1,TRBV6-4
ASSYAGLSKDTQY,TRBJ2-3,TRBV6-2/TRBV6-3
ASSPTGEGEQF,TRBJ2-1,TRBV6-1
ASSLGARGPETQY,-,TRBV7-2
ASSEGVGGGAKNTQY,TRBJ2-4,TRBV4-1
ASRGLAGVSGANVLT,TRBJ2-6,TRBV27
ANRPGQGVGNEQF,TRBJ2-1,TRBV10-3
ASSPRLNRMGEQY,-,TRBV9
ASSWTRVTYEQY,TRBJ2-7,TRBV7-2
ASSFSGTGAYEQY,TRBJ2-7,TRBV11-3
ASSLGWERTKNIQY,TRBJ2-4,TRBV27
ASSYAVTGDGEKLF,TRBJ1-4,TRBV6-5
AIGGGPTVGYGYT,TRBJ1-2,TRBV10-3
ASSQVSGNTQETQY,TRBJ2-5,TRBV4-1
ASRGRCGRSGQY,TRBJ2-4,TRBV10-2
ASSYSNYGETQY,TRBJ2-5,TRBV6-5
SARGLAGLADTQY,TRBJ2-3,TRBV20-1
ASSYSSSAGSYNEQF,TRBJ2-1,TRBV6-5
AISGAGRSYNEQF,TRBJ2-1,TRBV10-3
ASSRGGWATDTQY,TRBJ2-3,TRBV6-1
ASSGSGTGDPETQY,TRBJ2-3,TRBV6-2/TRBV6-3
ASSEREGRYSNQPQH,TRBJ1-5,TRBV6-1
ASSASGGGFREAF,TRBJ1-1,TRBV10-1
ASKGGGSNEQF,TRBJ2-1,TRBV11-2
ASSLSGRYNEQF,TRBJ2-1,TRBV27
AGLGGPEEHTQY,-,TRBV27
ASSSPGQGIRNEQF,TRBJ2-1,TRBV6-5
ASGMTEAF,TRBJ1-1,TRBV10-2
ASSEYGHSNTEAF,TRBJ1-1,TRBV10-1
ASSRPGGGGPDEQF,TRBJ2-1,TRBV6-5
ASSSTGSETQY,TRBJ2-5,TRBV6-2/TRBV6-3
ASSVEEGTFGGYT,TRBJ1-2,TRBV9
ASSPQGSGSYGYT,TRBJ1-2,TRBV6-1
ASSEARGGVEKLF,TRBJ1-4,TRBV6-1
ATSEGAGGYTDTQY,TRBJ2-3,TRBV15
GRGPDTQY,TRBJ2-3,TRBV10-3
ASSQWTGRRNTIY,TRBJ1-3,TRBV4-3
AIRSETVNTDKQY,-,TRBV10-3
ASRDSLLGAKNMQY,TRBJ2-4,TRBV25-1
ASSLRAVNTETQY,TRBJ2-3,TRBV11-3
ASSLTGGEDTQY,TRBJ2-3,TRBV7-6
GGSEAETQY,TRBJ2-3,TRBV6-1
AGRGGRAKETQY,TRBJ2-5,TRBV10-3